The 23 T cell receptor beta chains below come from one sample, sequenced in a study of blood T cell repertoires in COVID-19. TCRdb keeps only in-frame clones here, not all; method: immunoSEQ multiplex PCR. The sample consists of roughly 250,000 clones, approximately 91% of them appearing once. Sequenced sample: PBMCs or T cells enriched from blood (not recorded which). The receptors were gathered from a middle-aged woman with acute COVID-19.

This sequence joins TRBV2 and TRBJ2-7, with D perhaps matching TRBD2 (5 bases). The V gene's germline CDR1 is SNHLY and CDR2 FYNNEI. The CDR3 extends over 13 amino acids. The V gene lost 7 bases and the J gene lost 2 bases, with 12 bases spanning the gap. DNA for the CDR3: TGTGCCAGCAACGGACTGCCCACCTACGAGCAGTACTTC. This encodes CASNGLPTYEQYF.

J is TRBJ2-7 and V is TRBV21-1; the table's D call of TRBD1 was not tested on the DNA. TRBV21-1 is assigned pseudogene status. The CDR3 sequence is 18 residues long. CDR3 bases: TGTGCCAGCAGCAAAGCCAAAAGCCGGGACATACTGACCTACGAGCAGTACTTC. This gives the protein CASSKAKSRDILTYEQYF.

The chain has TRBV28 and TRBJ2-5; D may be TRBD1 (5 bases). CDR1 and CDR2 from the germline V gene are MDHEN and SYDVKM. CDR3 length: 13 residues. V was pared by 4 bases and J by 2 bases, with 8 bases between. This CDR3 is CASSSRQQETQYF. CDR3 DNA sequence: TGTGCCAGCAGTTCTAGACAGCAAGAGACCCAGTACTTC. The full variable domain, completed using reference TRBV28 and TRBJ2-5, is DVKVTQSSRYLVKRTGEKVFLECVQDMDHENMFWYRQDPGLGLRLIYFSYDVKMKEKGDIPEGYSVSREKKERFSLILESASTNQTSMYLCASSSRQQETQYFGPGTRLLVL.

V usage is TRBV5-1 and J usage is TRBJ1-1; maybe TRBD1 (6 bases). The CDR3 consists of 15 residues. Trimming took off 0 bases at V and 3 bases at J, with 12 bases between the two ends. Germline V lookup: CDR1 SGHRS, CDR2 YFSETQ. CDR3 in DNA: TGCGCCAGCAGCTTGGAGGGCAGGGGATACACTGAAGCTTTCTTT. Amino acid sequence: CASSLEGRGYTEAFF.

The rearrangement uses TRBV11-2 and TRBJ2-5, with TRBD2 identical over 8 bases. From germline, CDR1 is SGHAT and CDR2 FQNNGV. After removal of 3 bases from V and 5 bases from J, the junction contained 17 bases not matched to a gene. The CDR3 length is 18 residues. CDR3 bases: TGTGCCAGCAGCTTGGACCCCGGGACTAGTCGTCAGGGGGAGACCCAGTACTTC. Protein: CASSLDPGTSRQGETQYF.

The V and J genes are TRBV5-1 and TRBJ2-5; 10 bases match TRBD2. V gave up 3 bases and J gave up 5 bases; unmatched junction bases: 7. Germline V gene lookup returns CDR1 SGHRS and CDR2 YFSETQ. CDR3 size: 15 residues. CDR3 nucleotide sequence: TGCGCCAGCAGCTGGGCTAGCGGGGGCGGGGAGACCCAGTACTTC. Its protein is CASSWASGGGETQYF.

The V and J genes are TRBV5-4 and TRBJ2-2; TRBD2 matches at 13 bases. The CDR3 length is 16 residues. The V and J ends lost 5 bases and 3 bases, in that order; junction bases with no gene match: 4. Germline values: CDR1 SGHNT, CDR2 YYREEE (reference sequence). CDR3 nucleotide sequence: TGTGCCAGCAGACTAGCGGGAGGGCCCGACACCGGGGAGCTGTTTTTT. Translating gives CASRLAGGPDTGELFF.

J is TRBJ1-2 and V is TRBV16; no clear D gene. The CDR3 has 16 residues. The V end was cut by 0 bases, the J end by 4 bases, with 15 bases between. Germline V gene data show CDR1 as KGHSY and CDR2 as FQNENV. The CDR3 coding sequence is TGTGCCAGCAGCCAATCGCCGGGATCGACTGTCTATGGCTACACCTTC. Translated: CASSQSPGSTVYGYTF.

The rearrangement uses TRBV28 and TRBJ2-3, with D unresolved. The CDR3 spans 13 residues. The germline gives CDR1 MDHEN, CDR2 SYDVKM. The V gene lost 2 bases and the J gene lost 4 bases, with 7 bases spanning the gap. The CDR3 DNA sequence: TGTGCCAGCAGTTTACCCAATGCAGATACGCAGTATTTT. Translating it yields CASSLPNADTQYF. Based on the CDR3 plus reference TRBV28 and TRBJ2-3, the full variable domain is DVKVTQSSRYLVKRTGEKVFLECVQDMDHENMFWYRQDPGLGLRLIYFSYDVKMKEKGDIPEGYSVSREKKERFSLILESASTNQTSMYLCASSLPNADTQYFGPGTRLTVL.

CDR3 bases: TGTGCCAGCAGTTCAACCACAGGGAGTAGGGGCTACACCTTC. This codes for CASSSTTGSRGYTF. This chain links TRBV6-5 with TRBJ1-2, with D maybe TRBD1 (6 bases). Trimming took 4 bases from V and 8 from J, leaving 17 bases between them. CDR1 and CDR2 (germline): MNHEY, SVGAGI. The CDR3 is made up of 14 amino acids.

This chain joins TRBV7-2 and TRBJ2-1; TRBD2 agrees at 13 bases. The J segment lost 10 bases and the V segment lost 4 bases, leaving 1 base of the junction unmatched. CDR3 length: 13 residues. Germline CDR1 SGHTA, CDR2 FQGNSA. CDR3 residues: CASSSGLAGEQFF. CDR3 DNA: TGTGCCAGCAGCTCGGGACTAGCGGGGGAGCAGTTCTTC.

The chain uses TRBV6-1 and TRBJ1-1; D might be TRBD1 (5 bases). In germline, CDR1 is MNHNS, CDR2 SASEGT. V was trimmed by 3 bases and J by 0 bases, leaving 17 bases between them. The CDR3 loop spans 17 amino acids. CDR3 amino acids: CASSDNIRRGLNTEAFF. DNA of the CDR3: TGTGCCAGCAGTGATAACATCCGTAGGGGTCTGAACACTGAAGCTTTCTTT.

The chain has TRBV7-3 and TRBJ2-5, with 10 nucleotides matching TRBD2. Germline V gene sequence: CDR1 SGHTA, CDR2 FQGTGA. V lost 1 base and J lost 5; bases outside the gene matches: 10. CDR3 length: 17 residues. The CDR3 is CASSLMGSGGLGETQYF. The CDR3 coding sequence is TGTGCCAGCAGCTTAATGGGTAGCGGGGGGCTCGGGGAGACCCAGTACTTC.

The chain has TRBV2 and TRBJ2-7; 8 positions match TRBD1. This CDR3 contains 14 residues. V lost 4 bases, J lost 3 bases, and 5 bases stayed unmatched. CDR1 is SNHLY, CDR2 FYNNEI, per germline. This chain's CDR3 is CASSVAGTGYEQYF. The CDR3 DNA sequence: TGTGCCAGCAGTGTGGCCGGGACAGGCTACGAGCAGTACTTC.

The chain carries TRBV10-2 and TRBJ1-1; D unresolved. Looked up from germline, CDR1 is WSHSY and CDR2 is SAAADI. The V end was cut by 6 bases, the J end by 5 bases, with 13 bases between. The CDR3 extends over 13 amino acids. Here the CDR3 reads CASREARTTEAFF. The DNA of the CDR3 is TGCGCCAGCAGGGAGGCCAGAACGACTGAAGCTTTCTTT.

This chain joins TRBV28 and TRBJ1-6; 8 bases match TRBD1. V lost 8 bases and J lost 6; bases outside the gene matches: 9. CDR3 size: 15 residues. CDR1 is MDHEN and CDR2 is SYDVKM in the germline V gene. This CDR3 is CASSDRAGVNSPLHF. CDR3 in DNA: TGTGCCAGCTCGGACAGGGCTGGCGTTAATTCACCCCTCCACTTT.

The gene calls are TRBV28 and TRBJ2-3; 16 nucleotides match TRBD2. Germline-derived CDR1 and CDR2 are MDHEN and SYDVKM. The CDR3 spans 22 residues. Trimming cost V 1 base and J 0 bases; bases outside gene matches: 13. In nucleotides, the CDR3 is TGTGCCAGCAGTTTATTCGTGGGAAGTAAGGGACTAGCGGGGGGGAGCACAGATACGCAGTATTTT. As protein: CASSLFVGSKGLAGGSTDTQYF.

The chain has TRBV15 and TRBJ1-1; 10 bases are a match to TRBD1. The CDR3 totals 17 residues. The germline V gene encodes CDR1 LNHNV and CDR2 YYDKDF (reference sequence). V gave up 1 base and J gave up 0 bases; unmatched junction bases: 5. The CDR3 region is CATSRADRGYMNTEAFF. CDR3 sequence (DNA): TGTGCCACCAGCAGAGCGGACAGGGGGTACATGAACACTGAAGCTTTCTTT.

V is TRBV28 and J is TRBJ2-7; 7 nucleotides align to TRBD1. Germline CDR1 is MDHEN and CDR2 is SYDVKM. The CDR3 contains 15 residues. The V gene end was trimmed by 6 bases and the J gene end by 1 base; junction bases not matched to a gene: 9. The CDR3 DNA reads TGTGCCAGCAGCGGATGGGGACAGCGTTCCTACGAGCAGTACTTC. Translating gives CASSGWGQRSYEQYF.

The chain links TRBV3-1 (or the pseudogene TRBV3-2) to TRBJ2-2, with a tentative D call TRBD1 (5 bases). Trimming left V 3 bases short and J 1 base short, with 9 bases between. CDR1 is LGHDT, CDR2 YNNKEL, per germline (reference sequence). The CDR3 is 15 residues long. The CDR3 spells CASSQSGLNTGELFF. The DNA of the CDR3 is TGTGCCAGCAGCCAGTCAGGGCTGAACACCGGGGAGCTGTTTTTT.

The chain is built from TRBV28 and TRBJ1-1; 10 nucleotides agree with TRBD1. V trimming: 7 bases; J trimming: 2 bases; junction bases outside the gene matches: 7. The CDR3 runs to 15 residues. Germline CDR1 reads MDHEN; CDR2 reads SYDVKM. This CDR3 reads CASNPDRGPNTEAFF. The DNA for the CDR3 is TGTGCCAGCAACCCAGACAGGGGGCCAAACACTGAAGCTTTCTTT.

The gene calls are TRBV3-1 (or the pseudogene TRBV3-2) and TRBJ1-2, with D unclear. The CDR3 sequence is 13 residues long. CDR1 is LGHDT, CDR2 YNNKEL, per germline (reference sequence). V lost 1 base to trimming and J lost 8 bases, with 11 bases between them. In DNA form, the CDR3 reads TGTGCCAGCAGCCAAGTCTCTGGCAGAGGCTACACCTTC. It encodes CASSQVSGRGYTF.

The rearrangement links TRBV7-8 to TRBJ2-1; D possibly corresponds to TRBD1 (5 bases). The CDR3 is 16 residues long. Germline assignment: CDR1 SGHVS and CDR2 FQNEAQ. V dropped 0 bases and J dropped 3 bases, with 12 bases sitting between them. The CDR3 sequence is CASSLAQDINYNEQFF. CDR3 coding DNA: TGTGCCAGCAGCTTAGCGCAGGACATCAACTACAATGAGCAGTTCTTC.